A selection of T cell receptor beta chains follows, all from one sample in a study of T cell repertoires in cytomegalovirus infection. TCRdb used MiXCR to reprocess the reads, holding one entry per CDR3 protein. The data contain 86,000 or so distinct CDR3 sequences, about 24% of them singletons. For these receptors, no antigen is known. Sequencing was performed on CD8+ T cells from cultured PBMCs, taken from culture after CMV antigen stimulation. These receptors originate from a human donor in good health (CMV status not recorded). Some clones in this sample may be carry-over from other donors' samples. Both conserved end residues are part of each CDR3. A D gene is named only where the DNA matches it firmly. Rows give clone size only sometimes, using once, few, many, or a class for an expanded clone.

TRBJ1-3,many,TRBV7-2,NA,CASSPQGGNTIYF,TGTGCCAGCAGCCCCCAGGGGGGAAACACCATATATTTT
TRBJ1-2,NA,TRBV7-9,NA,CASSLPEFGQLNYGYTF,TGTGCCAGCAGCTTGCCTGAGTTTGGACAGCTAAACTATGGCTACACCTTC
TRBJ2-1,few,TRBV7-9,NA,CASSLLDSEQFF,TGTGCCAGCAGCTTGCTAGACAGCGAGCAGTTCTTC
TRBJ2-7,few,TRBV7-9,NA,CASSIPREQDEQYF,TGTGCCAGCAGCATACCCCGGGAACAGGACGAGCAGTACTTC
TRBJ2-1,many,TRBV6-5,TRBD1,CASSYPKPGQGVPGGPYNEQFF,TGTGCCAGCAGTTACCCGAAGCCGGGACAGGGTGTACCGGGAGGCCCCTACAATGAGCAGTTCTTC
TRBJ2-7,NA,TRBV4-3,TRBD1,CASSADRGLGEQYF,TGCGCCAGCAGCGCCGACAGGGGGCTGGGCGAGCAGTACTTC
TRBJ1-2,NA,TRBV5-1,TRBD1,CASSLDPGTASFGYTF,TGCGCCAGCAGCTTGGACCCAGGGACAGCGAGTTTTGGCTACACCTTC
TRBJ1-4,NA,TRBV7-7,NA,CASSRNLNVKLFF,TGTGCTAGCAGCCGGAACCTCAACGTAAAACTGTTTTTT
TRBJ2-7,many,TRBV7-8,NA,CASSLGPTAYEQYF,TGTGCCAGCAGCTTGGGGCCAACCGCCTACGAGCAGTACTTC
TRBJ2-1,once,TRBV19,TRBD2,CASSMSSGGLYNEQFF,TGTGCCAGTAGTATGTCTAGCGGGGGTCTTTACAATGAGCAGTTCTTC
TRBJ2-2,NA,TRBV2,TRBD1,CASRDDRGTNTGELFF,TGTGCCAGCAGAGACGACAGGGGGACGAACACCGGGGAGCTGTTTTTT
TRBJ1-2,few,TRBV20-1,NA,CSARELRGLGYTF,TGCAGTGCTAGAGAGCTACGTGGTCTTGGCTACACCTTC
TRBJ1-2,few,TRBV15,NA,CATSASRTGMDYGYTF,TGTGCCACCAGCGCGAGCCGAACAGGGATGGACTATGGCTACACCTTC
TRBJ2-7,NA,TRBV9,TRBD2,CASSVDGTSGRALTEQYF,TGTGCCAGCAGCGTAGATGGGACTAGCGGGAGGGCTTTAACCGAGCAGTACTTC
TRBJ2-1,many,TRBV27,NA,CASSLSRLREQFF,TGTGCCAGCAGTTTATCCAGGCTACGTGAGCAGTTCTTC
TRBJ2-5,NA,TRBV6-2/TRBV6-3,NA,CASSYRSLAGQETQYF,TGTGCCAGCAGTTATCGATCCCTGGCGGGCCAAGAGACCCAGTACTTC
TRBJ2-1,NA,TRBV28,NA,CASSWIRAEQFF,TGTGCCAGCAGTTGGATCCGGGCCGAGCAGTTCTTC
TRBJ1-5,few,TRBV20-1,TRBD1,CSARGQLDQPQHF,TGCAGTGCACGGGGACAGCTAGATCAGCCCCAGCATTTT
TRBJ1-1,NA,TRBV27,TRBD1,CASSFQGGTEAFF,TGTGCCAGCAGTTTTCAGGGGGGCACTGAAGCTTTCTTT
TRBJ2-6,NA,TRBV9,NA,CASSVGAGANVLTF,TGTGCCAGCAGCGTAGGGGCTGGGGCCAACGTCCTGACTTTC
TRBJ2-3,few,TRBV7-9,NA,CASSLASPSTDTQYF,TGTGCCAGCAGCTTAGCGTCCCCTAGCACAGATACGCAGTATTTT
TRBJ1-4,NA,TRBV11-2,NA,CASSSTGPTTNEKLFF,TGTGCCAGCAGTAGTACAGGGCCCACAACTAATGAAAAACTGTTTTTT
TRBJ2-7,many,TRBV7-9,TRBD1,CASTPLGTGSYEQYF,TGTGCCAGCACCCCTTTGGGGACAGGGTCCTACGAGCAGTACTTC
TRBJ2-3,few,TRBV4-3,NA,CASSRGQSDTQYF,TGCGCCAGCAGCCGAGGACAGTCAGATACGCAGTATTTT
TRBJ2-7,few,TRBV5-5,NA,CASSLVGVPSYEQYF,TGTGCCAGCAGCTTGGTGGGGGTCCCCAGCTACGAGCAGTACTTC
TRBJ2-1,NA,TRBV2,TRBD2,CASRKDSSGRAWAEQFF,TGTGCCAGCCGAAAAGATTCTAGCGGGAGGGCCTGGGCTGAGCAGTTCTTC
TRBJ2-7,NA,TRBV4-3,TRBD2,CASSQDRFGGEGYEQYF,TGCGCCAGCAGCCAAGATCGATTCGGGGGGGAGGGTTACGAGCAGTACTTC
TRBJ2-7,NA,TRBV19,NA,CASSTAEGVSYEQYF,TGTGCCAGTAGTACCGCAGAGGGTGTCTCCTACGAGCAGTACTTC
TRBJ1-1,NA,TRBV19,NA,CASSASSGFTEAFF,TGTGCCAGTAGTGCTTCCAGTGGTTTCACTGAAGCTTTCTTT
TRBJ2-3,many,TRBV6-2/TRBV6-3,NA,CASSRLREAPTDTQYF,TGTGCCAGCAGTCGTCTCAGGGAGGCACCCACAGATACGCAGTATTTT
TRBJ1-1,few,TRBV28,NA,CASHKSGFPEAFF,TGTGCCAGCCATAAGAGCGGATTTCCTGAAGCTTTCTTT
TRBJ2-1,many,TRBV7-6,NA,CASSLASGGSSYNEQFF,TGTGCCAGCAGCTTAGCTAGCGGAGGTTCCTCCTACAATGAGCAGTTCTTC
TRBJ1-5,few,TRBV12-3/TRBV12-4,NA,CASSQKGINQPQHF,TGTGCCAGCAGTCAGAAGGGGATCAATCAGCCCCAGCATTTT
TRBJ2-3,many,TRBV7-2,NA,CASSPRGADTQYF,TGTGCCAGCAGCCCGAGAGGGGCAGATACGCAGTATTTT
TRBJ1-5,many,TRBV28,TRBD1,CASSLYGGGQSRGYSNQPQHF,TGTGCCAGCAGTTTATACGGTGGGGGACAGTCCCGCGGGTATAGCAATCAGCCCCAGCATTTT
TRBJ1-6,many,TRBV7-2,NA,CASSLRGADSYNSPLHF,TGTGCCAGCAGCTTAAGGGGGGCGGACTCCTATAATTCACCCCTCCACTTT
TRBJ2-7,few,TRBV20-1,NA,CSARMYGGDEQYF,TGCAGTGCTAGAATGTACGGGGGAGACGAGCAGTACTTC